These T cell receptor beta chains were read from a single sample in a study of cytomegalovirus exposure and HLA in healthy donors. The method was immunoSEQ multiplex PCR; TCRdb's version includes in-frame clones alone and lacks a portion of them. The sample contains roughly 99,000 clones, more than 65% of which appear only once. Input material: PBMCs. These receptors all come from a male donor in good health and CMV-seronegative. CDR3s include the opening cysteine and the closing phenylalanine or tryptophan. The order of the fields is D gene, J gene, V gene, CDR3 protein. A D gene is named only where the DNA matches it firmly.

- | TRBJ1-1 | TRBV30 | CVWSVKGVGTEAFF
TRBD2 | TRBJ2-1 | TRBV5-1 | CASSLAASGSGNEQFF
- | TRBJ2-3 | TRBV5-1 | CASREGATSTDTQYF
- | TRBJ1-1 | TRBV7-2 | CASSFGRNTEAFF
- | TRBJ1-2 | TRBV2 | CASSGGLFYTF
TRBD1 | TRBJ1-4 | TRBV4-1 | CASSQPGTGSEKLFF
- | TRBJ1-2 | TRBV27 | CASSPPRGGYTF
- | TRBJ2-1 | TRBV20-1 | CSAQASAEQFF
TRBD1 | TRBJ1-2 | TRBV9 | CASSIRDSLNYGYTF
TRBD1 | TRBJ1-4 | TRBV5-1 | CASSPGGATNEKLFF
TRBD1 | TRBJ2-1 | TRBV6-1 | CASSAGTGGKNEQFF
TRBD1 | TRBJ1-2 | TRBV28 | CASSSPGTGGYGYTF
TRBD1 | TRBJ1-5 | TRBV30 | CAWSKGQINQPQHF
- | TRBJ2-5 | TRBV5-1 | CASSLGQIQETQYF
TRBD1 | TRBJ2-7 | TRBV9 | CASSPGDSYSYEQYF
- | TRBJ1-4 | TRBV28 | CASSRPPGEKLFF